The TCR beta chain under discussion was sequenced for a study of cytomegalovirus exposure and HLA in healthy donors. Notes on the study in general: Earlier findings revealed that most TCR beta V segments proved productive either about 90% or about 30% of the time. In a later analysis, productive TCRs from donors in an Asian-associated ancestry cluster reportedly carried fewer N-insertions than the cohort mean. The authors later linked a missense DCLRE1C variant to TCR beta V- and J-gene trimming.

The PCR employed 60 Vbeta primers together with 13 Jbeta primers. Clones were sequenced by immunoSEQ multiplex PCR, and TCRdb holds only the in-frame ones, with some missing. The data hold around 130,000 clones, with around four fifths observed a single time. Germline V gene data show CDR1 as SNHLY and CDR2 as FYNNEI. V was clipped by 4 bases and J by 4 bases, with 6 bases between them. The CDR3 is 12 amino acids. Remarks on this clone: The antigen is not known.

The TCR sequence derives from a man younger than 40 in good health and CMV-seronegative. The chain uses TRBV2 and TRBJ2-3; a weak D match, TRBD1 (5 bases). Sample: PBMCs. For the CDR3, the DNA is TGTGCCAGCAGTGCGACAGCAGATACGCAGTATTTT. Translating it yields CASSATADTQYF.